This T cell receptor (beta chain) was captured in a study of graft-versus-host responses after intestinal transplantation. This table comes from immunoSEQ multiplex PCR, and its TCRdb copy is limited to in-frame clones, with some not included. Found here are roughly 40,000 clones, around nine tenths of them singletons; the top ten hold around 6.9%. The CDR3 loop spans 11 amino acids. Germline CDR1 and CDR2: MDHEN and SYDVKM. Trimming took off 6 bases at V and 4 bases at J, with 7 bases between the two ends. This TCR was recovered from a human patient who received an intestinal transplant, so some T cells may come from the graft donor. Here the sequenced sample was PBMCs, taken about nine months after transplant. The V call is TRBV28, the J call TRBJ2-7, with a tentative D call TRBD1 (5 bases). CDR3 nucleotide sequence: TGTGCCAGCAGGGGGCTATACGAGCAGTACTTC. Amino acid sequence: CASRGLYEQYF.